A selection of T cell receptor beta chains follows, all from one sample in a study of cytomegalovirus exposure and HLA in healthy donors. Some clones are missing from TCRdb's copy, which holds only in-frame ones; the method was immunoSEQ multiplex PCR. The sample lists about 160,000 clones; roughly four fifths were seen once. What was sequenced was PBMCs. The receptors were gathered from a man aged 50 to 59 in good health and CMV-seropositive. CDR3s leave out the opening cysteine and the closing phenylalanine or tryptophan. A D gene is named only where the DNA matches it firmly.

V gene	J gene	D gene	CDR3 protein
TRBV10-1	TRBJ2-5	TRBD1	ASSEGQGATQY
TRBV30	TRBJ2-5	NA	AWSPGETQY
TRBV25-1	TRBJ2-1	TRBD2	ASSGLLLAGGSNEQF
TRBV7-9	TRBJ1-4	NA	ASSPPREKLF
TRBV28	TRBJ1-5	TRBD1	ASSFQGASNQPQH
TRBV18	TRBJ2-7	NA	ASSPPHSSYEQY
TRBV7-8	TRBJ2-1	TRBD2	ASSSILGGGEQF
TRBV28	TRBJ2-5	NA	ASSPPGGIAY
TRBV4-1	TRBJ2-7	NA	ASSQTTGTYEQY
TRBV27	TRBJ1-4	TRBD1	ASKRLGTGGTDEKLF
TRBV6-5	TRBJ2-5	TRBD2	ASSYSGRGLGETQY
TRBV7-6	TRBJ2-3	TRBD2	ASSSGLAGYTDTQY
TRBV27	TRBJ1-2	NA	ASSFVKKGGDGYT
TRBV5-1	TRBJ2-7	TRBD2	ASREWTSETYEQY
TRBV7-2	TRBJ1-4	NA	ASSHPDSNEKLF
TRBV19	TRBJ1-3	NA	ASTISQGSGNTIY
TRBV11-2	TRBJ1-4	NA	ASSYPGNEKLF
TRBV7-6	TRBJ2-3	NA	ASSLISRGTDTQY
TRBV25-1	TRBJ2-7	NA	ASSWIGSGYEQY
TRBV18	TRBJ1-5	NA	ASSPRTEGNQPQH
TRBV7-2	TRBJ2-7	TRBD1	ASSFPGGYEQY
TRBV7-9	TRBJ1-1	TRBD1	SSSPGTENTEAF
TRBV12-5	TRBJ2-5	NA	ASGLDRQETQY
TRBV29-1	TRBJ2-4	NA	SVEGGAGTAKNIQY
TRBV5-1	TRBJ2-7	TRBD2	ASSFRGGRADEQY
TRBV7-9	TRBJ2-3	TRBD1	ASSSGTGGTDTQY
TRBV11-3	TRBJ2-3	TRBD1	ASSSGQGLRTDTQY
TRBV6-4	TRBJ2-3	TRBD1	ASSRTGLDTQY
TRBV5-1	TRBJ2-1	NA	ASSSTGALRRNEQL
TRBV7-2	TRBJ1-5	TRBD1	ASSLGGTGYYQPQH
TRBV18	TRBJ1-5	NA	ASSPPGHGAGQPQH
TRBV5-1	TRBJ2-3	NA	ASSSSSDTQY
TRBV6-5	TRBJ2-7	NA	ASGREQY
TRBV19	TRBJ1-5	TRBD1	ASSTRDRGWEPQH
TRBV2	TRBJ1-1	NA	ASISYTEAF
TRBV28	TRBJ1-5	TRBD1	ASSTGQGLSVQPQH
TRBV4-1	TRBJ2-1	TRBD2	ASREGGRGKGNEQF
TRBV12-5	TRBJ2-5	NA	ASGLVGTETQY
TRBV29-1	TRBJ1-2	TRBD1	SVEGGTASGYT
TRBV5-1	TRBJ2-5	NA	ASTGTSQETQY
TRBV5-6	TRBJ1-3	TRBD1	ASSATGAILSGNTIY
TRBV14	TRBJ2-7	NA	ASSQDVEEQY
TRBV10-2	NA	NA	ASRVGYEQY
TRBV30	TRBJ2-7	NA	AWSVRRDYEQY
TRBV10-1	TRBJ2-3	NA	ASSVRTDSTDTQY
TRBV5-1	TRBJ2-2	TRBD1	ASSLVTRQGQDFTGELF
TRBV2	TRBJ1-6	NA	ASTEARGNSPLH
TRBV13	NA	TRBD2	ASSLGRGGSYEQY
TRBV7-9	TRBJ2-7	TRBD1	ASSILGQGVYEQY